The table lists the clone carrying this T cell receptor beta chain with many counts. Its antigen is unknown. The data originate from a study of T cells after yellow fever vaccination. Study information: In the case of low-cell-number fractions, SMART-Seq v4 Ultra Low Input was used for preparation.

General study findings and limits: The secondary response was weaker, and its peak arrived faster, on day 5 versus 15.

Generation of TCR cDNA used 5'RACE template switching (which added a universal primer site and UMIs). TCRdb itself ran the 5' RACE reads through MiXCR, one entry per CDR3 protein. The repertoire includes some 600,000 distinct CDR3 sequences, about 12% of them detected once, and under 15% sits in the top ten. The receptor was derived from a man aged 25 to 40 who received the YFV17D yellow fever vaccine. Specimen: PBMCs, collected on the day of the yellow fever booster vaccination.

Here the CDR3 reads CASSYREYEQYF. The CDR3 DNA reads as TGTGCCAGCAGCTACAGGGAATACGAGCAGTACTTC. J is TRBJ2-7 and V is TRBV7-9; a weak D match, TRBD1 (6 bases). V lost 4 bases, J lost 4 bases, and 8 bases lay in between. This CDR3 contains 12 residues. Looked up from germline, CDR1 is SEHNR and CDR2 is FQNEAQ (reference sequence).